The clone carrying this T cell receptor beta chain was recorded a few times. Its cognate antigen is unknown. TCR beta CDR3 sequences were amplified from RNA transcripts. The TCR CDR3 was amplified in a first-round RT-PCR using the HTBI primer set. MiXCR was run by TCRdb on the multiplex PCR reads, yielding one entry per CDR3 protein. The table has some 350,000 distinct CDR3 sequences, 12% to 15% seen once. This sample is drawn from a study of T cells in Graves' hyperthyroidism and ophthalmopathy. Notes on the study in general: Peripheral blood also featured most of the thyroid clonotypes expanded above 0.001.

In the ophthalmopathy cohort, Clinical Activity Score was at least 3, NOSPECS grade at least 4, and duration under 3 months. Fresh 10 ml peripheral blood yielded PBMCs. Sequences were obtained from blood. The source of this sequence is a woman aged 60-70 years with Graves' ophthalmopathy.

The CDR3 here is CASSLPGYGYTF. As DNA, the CDR3 is TGTGCCAGCAGTTTACCCGGCTATGGCTACACCTTC. The chain carries TRBV12-3 or TRBV12-4 and TRBJ1-2; D ambiguous. With 2 bases removed from V and 4 bases from J, the gap between germline ends came to 5 bases. This CDR3 has 12 amino acids.